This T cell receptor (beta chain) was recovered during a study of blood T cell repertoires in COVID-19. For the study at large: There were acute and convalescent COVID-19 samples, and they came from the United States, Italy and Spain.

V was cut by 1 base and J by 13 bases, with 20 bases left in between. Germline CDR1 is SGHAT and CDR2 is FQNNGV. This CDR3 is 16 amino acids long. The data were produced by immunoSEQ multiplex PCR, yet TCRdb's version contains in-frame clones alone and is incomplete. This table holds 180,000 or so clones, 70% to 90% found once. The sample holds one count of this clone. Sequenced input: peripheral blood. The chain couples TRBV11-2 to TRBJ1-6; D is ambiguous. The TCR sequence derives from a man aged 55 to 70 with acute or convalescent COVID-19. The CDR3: CASSLGAGGLAQPLHF. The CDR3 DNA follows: TGTGCCAGCAGCTTAGGAGCTGGTGGGTTGGCACAGCCCCTCCACTTT.